This record looks at one T cell receptor beta chain sequence and its context. Its matching antigen is unknown. At one end, the junction sequence differs from germline, possibly due to a read error. These data originate in a study of T cell repertoires in cytomegalovirus infection. Study background: CMV infection and matching HLA type were both indicated by public TCR beta signatures.

TCRdb recomputed calls from the reads with MiXCR, one row per CDR3 protein. The sample lists a few hundred thousand distinct CDR3 sequences; 17% were seen once. Study-level points and caveats: CMV-specific HLA-C-restricted TCR beta clonotypes dominated the ex vivo response. Accumulated public TCR beta family frequency recognized individuals carrying CMV together with the relevant HLA.

This receptor was taken from a human donor in good health (CMV status not recorded). Some clones in this sample may be carry-over from other donors' samples. The material sequenced was CD8+ T cells from PBMCs.

The CDR3, as DNA: TGTGCCAGCAGTTACCTGGGGGGGCCCTTCTCTGGGGCCAACGTCCTGATTTTC. Its protein is CASSYLGGPFSGANVLIF. The rearrangement joins TRBV6-2 or TRBV6-3 to TRBJ2-6; D may be TRBD2 (7 bases). This CDR3 region has 18 residues. The germline CDR1 and CDR2 sequences are MNHEY and SVGEGT.